Below, 15 T cell receptor beta chains from the same sample are listed, as sequenced in a study of blood T cell repertoires in COVID-19. The data were produced by immunoSEQ multiplex PCR, yet TCRdb's version contains in-frame clones alone and is incomplete. The profile shows approximately 190,000 clones, about 88% of them singletons. Sequenced material: peripheral blood. These receptors were collected from a man aged 30 to 45 with active or convalescent COVID-19.

The CDR3 spells CASSKTGWGQLEQYF. CDR3 in DNA: TGTGCCAGCTCCAAAACGGGGTGGGGGCAGCTCGAGCAGTACTTC. V usage is TRBV7-9 and J usage is TRBJ2-7, with D possibly matching TRBD1 (6 bases). V lost 8 bases and J lost 6, with 23 bases in between. The CDR3 consists of 15 residues. Germline V CDR1 and CDR2: SEHNR, FQNEAQ (reference sequence).

The chain employs TRBV10-1 and TRBJ2-3, with D uncertain. CDR3 length equals 15 residues. Germline CDR1 and CDR2: WNHNN and SYGVQD (reference sequence). Between the trimmed V and J ends, which lost 2 bases and 6 bases, there was a span of 15 bases. Here the CDR3 DNA reads TGCGCCAGCAGTGAGATGGCGGCCCTCACGGATACGCAGTATTTT. This translates into CASSEMAALTDTQYF.

The rearrangement links TRBV4-3 to TRBJ2-2; 7 nucleotides align to TRBD1. Germline CDR1 is LGHNA and CDR2 is YSLEER. V shed 3 bases, J shed 0 bases, and the junction held 10 bases outside the gene matches. The length of the CDR3 is 18 residues. The CDR3 loop is CASSQYNVQGPNTGELFF. The CDR3 DNA follows: TGCGCCAGCAGCCAGTATAACGTACAGGGGCCGAACACCGGGGAGCTGTTTTTT.

The rearrangement uses TRBV2 and TRBJ1-5; D possibly corresponds to TRBD1 (6 bases). The V gene lost 7 bases and the J gene lost 4 bases, with 17 bases spanning the gap. This CDR3 has 15 amino acids. Germline V lookup: CDR1 SNHLY, CDR2 FYNNEI. The CDR3 DNA is TGTGCCAGCAACCGCGGGGGGCTAGGGAATCAGCCCCAGCATTTT. Protein product: CASNRGGLGNQPQHF.

The V gene is TRBV12-3 or TRBV12-4, the J gene TRBJ1-6, with D unclear. This CDR3 spans 12 amino acids. V lost 6 bases and J lost 6, with 6 bases in between. CDR3 region: CASSPGNSPLHF. CDR3 bases: TGTGCCAGCAGCCCGGGTAATTCACCCCTCCACTTT.

J is TRBJ1-4 and V is TRBV2, with no clear D. Per germline, CDR1 SNHLY and CDR2 FYNNEI. V dropped 3 bases and J dropped 8 bases, with 13 bases sitting between them. The CDR3 totals 14 residues. In DNA, the CDR3 is TGTGCCAGCAGTGACCACAGATCGCAAGAAAAACTGTTTTTT. This sequence encodes CASSDHRSQEKLFF. The variable domain in full, with the rest retrieved from reference TRBV2 and TRBJ1-4, is EPEVTQTPSHQVTQMGQEVILRCVPISNHLYFYWYRQILGQKVEFLVSFYNNEISEKSEIFDDQFSVERPDGSNFTLKIRSTKLEDSAMYFCASSDHRSQEKLFFGSGTQLSVL.

Concerning this clone: Other DNA sequences in the same sample also yield this CDR3. The chain employs TRBV7-6 and TRBJ2-2; 8 nucleotides line up with TRBD1. This CDR3 comprises 15 residues. The V gene's germline CDR1 is SGHVS and CDR2 FNYEAQ. V shed 5 bases and J 1 base; nucleotides not matched to a gene: 3. CDR3 DNA sequence: TGTGCCAGCAGCCCAGGACAGGGGAACACCGGGGAGCTGTTTTTT. Translation gives CASSPGQGNTGELFF.

V usage is TRBV6-5 and J usage is TRBJ1-3; D remains ambiguous. V lost 11 bases, J lost 2 bases, and 13 bases lay in between. Per germline, CDR1 MNHEY and CDR2 SVGAGI. This CDR3 has 13 residues. Here the CDR3 reads CASSSAAGNTIYF. Here the CDR3 DNA reads TGTGCCTCCTCCTCCGCAGCTGGAAACACCATATATTTT.

This rearrangement joins TRBV5-6 to TRBJ2-5; D might be TRBD1 (5 bases). The CDR3 extends over 14 amino acids. Germline CDR1 is SGHDT and CDR2 is YYEEEE. V was trimmed by 8 bases and J by 2 bases, leaving 16 bases between them. The CDR3 spells CASIQGRLQETQYF. The CDR3 DNA follows: TGTGCCAGTATCCAGGGAAGGCTTCAAGAGACCCAGTACTTC.

This clone was seen a handful of times. The chain joins TRBV27 to TRBJ2-1; perhaps TRBD1 as D (7 bases). Germline V gene lookup returns CDR1 MNHEY and CDR2 SMNVEV (reference sequence). This CDR3 has 15 residues. Trimming took off 4 bases at V and 0 bases at J, with 10 bases between the two ends. The CDR3 sequence: CASSSGGYSYNEQFF. The CDR3 coding sequence is TGTGCCAGCAGTTCAGGGGGGTACTCCTACAATGAGCAGTTCTTC.

This chain links TRBV6-1 with TRBJ2-7, with TRBD2 identical over 9 bases. CDR1 is MNHNS and CDR2 is SASEGT in the germline V gene. The CDR3 has 16 residues. Unmatched junction bases numbered 7, after V lost 0 bases and J lost 4 bases. The CDR3 reads CASSEAWALAGYEQYV. CDR3 in DNA: TGTGCCAGCAGTGAAGCGTGGGCGCTAGCGGGGTACGAGCAGTACGTC.

For the CDR3, the DNA is TGTGCCAGCAGCGACGGGAGTCAGGAGACCCAGTACTTC. Its translation is CASSDGSQETQYF. This sequence joins TRBV28 and TRBJ2-5; tentatively, D is TRBD2 (6 bases). Trimming removed 6 bases from V and 5 bases from J, with 13 bases in between. The CDR3 totals 13 residues. The germline gives CDR1 MDHEN, CDR2 SYDVKM. Drawing the rest from reference TRBV28 and TRBJ2-5, the complete variable domain is DVKVTQSSRYLVKRTGEKVFLECVQDMDHENMFWYRQDPGLGLRLIYFSYDVKMKEKGDIPEGYSVSREKKERFSLILESASTNQTSMYLCASSDGSQETQYFGPGTRLLVL.

The V and J genes are TRBV2 and TRBJ1-6, with TRBD1 matching 10 bases. Germline lookup yields CDR1 SNHLY and CDR2 FYNNEI. The CDR3 runs to 17 residues. V shed 4 bases and J 9 bases; nucleotides not matched to a gene: 12. CDR3 in DNA: TGTGCCAGCAGTGGAGGACAGGGGGTGACGGTCGGTTCACCCCTCCACTTT. Translation: CASSGGQGVTVGSPLHF.

This clone was counted only a few times. This rearrangement joins TRBV27 to TRBJ2-1; TRBD1 matches at 9 bases. V shed 5 bases, J shed 4 bases, and the junction held 6 bases outside the gene matches. Germline lookup yields CDR1 MNHEY and CDR2 SMNVEV (reference sequence). CDR3 length: 15 amino acids. In nucleotides, the CDR3 is TGTGCCAGCAGTCTAACAGGGGGCGGGTACAATGAGCAGTTCTTC. As protein: CASSLTGGGYNEQFF.

The chain is built from TRBV10-1 and TRBJ2-7; weak D call: TRBD2 (6 bases). V lost 4 bases and J lost 2, with 9 bases in between. The CDR3 is 13 residues long. CDR1 and CDR2 from the germline V gene are WNHNN and SYGVQD (reference sequence). The CDR3 nucleotides are TGCGCCAGCAGTGGCGGGGTCCCCTACGAGCAGTACTTC. Translating it yields CASSGGVPYEQYF.